This TCR beta chain emerged from a study of blood T cell repertoires in COVID-19 (dated by TCRdb to 2019 to 2021). Regarding the research as a whole: Samples covering the acute and convalescent phases of COVID-19 were provided by collaborators in the United States, Italy and Spain. A de-identified subject ID, COVID-19 status, age in years and sex were almost always included in the sample metadata. Deeply sampled blood TCRbeta repertoires from subjects exposed to, actively infected with, or recovered from COVID-19 were included in the dataset. The prospective study material was composed of cDNA or gDNA derived from T cells, B-cell-depleted T cells, or PBMCs. The repertoires were made available in a free public database intended to serve as a resource for research on the immune response to SARS-CoV-2. The samples were drawn from the first 160 participants of the ongoing ImmuneRACE study and from over 950 subjects provided by 6 global collaborators. Where available, HLA class I and class II types were obtained from metadata supplied by the sample provider rather than from assay-based typing.

The immunoSEQ Assay, a bias-controlled multiplex PCR, was used to amplify TCRbeta CDR3 regions from genomic DNA. On the study's bioinformatics: Within the assay, amplification of reference gene primers was used to estimate how many nucleated cells each sample contained. Sequence reads were collapsed and filtered to measure the absolute abundance of every unique TCRbeta CDR3 rearrangement. For each sample, productive Simpson clonality was calculated as the square root of Simpson's diversity index across productive rearrangements. TCRdb re-hosts the immuneACCESS table, in-frame sequences only. Its copies lack some clones; in the studies checked, an unresolved V gene accounts for under half of them, and the cause for the rest is not known. That table gives V, J and clone size, and the DNA gave D and trimming. A total of roughly 250,000 clones appear in this sample, about 88% of them only once. 3% of the sample belongs to the ten largest clones.

Points on this clone: Its antigen is currently not known. Per-base quality was not reported, and no clone a single base away is much larger than it.

Broad study findings and their caveats: The quantity of clinical and demographic metadata differed by source and by participant and was supplied without curation.

Enrolling through a virtual design, the prospective study's participants ranged in age from about 18 to 100 years and lived across 24 United States geographic areas. In the prospective study, cohorts were assigned on the basis of participant-reported clinical history obtained from a screening survey and a study questionnaire. ImmuneRACE Cohort 3 recovered participants were defined by two consecutive negative NP/OP PCR tests, healthcare professional clearance, or symptom resolution. In the prospective study, whole blood, serum and a nasopharyngeal or oropharyngeal swab were collected from each participant by mobile phlebotomists. Participants in the prospective study had the option to provide additional blood draws and questionnaires over an approximately 2-month period. Prospective study blood samples were shipped either frozen or at room temperature before DNA extraction. The CDR3, cysteine through phenylalanine, is 19 amino acids long. Kept here is only the CDR3 DNA, which spans 57 bases and is read in frame from base 1. CDR1 and CDR2, looked up from the germline V gene, are KGHSH and LQKENI. V is pruned by 5 bases and J by 2 bases, leaving 11 bases of the junction without a gene match.

This receptor was taken from a woman in her forties or fifties who had recovered from COVID-19. The rearrangement combines TRBV18 with TRBJ2-1; TRBD2 agrees with 14 junctional bases. Sequencing was performed on PBMCs or T cells enriched from blood (not recorded which). The CDR3 amino acid sequence is: CASSSGLAGAFDAYNEQFF. In nucleotide form, the sequence is TGTGCCAGCTCATCGGGACTAGCGGGAGCTTTTGATGCCTACAATGAGCAGTTCTTC.